Listed here are 25 T cell receptor beta chains from one sample, sequenced in a study of blood T cell repertoires in COVID-19. Measured with immunoSEQ multiplex PCR; TCRdb has only the in-frame clones, and not every one. The repertoire consists of about 120,000 clones, with 85% occurring once and the leading ten covering 1.1% to 1.5%. The sample consisted of peripheral blood. The receptors were sampled from a middle-aged man with acute or convalescent COVID-19.

The chain combines TRBV28 with TRBJ1-6; 8 positions match TRBD1. Trimming took 5 bases from V and 7 from J; bases not matched to a gene: 4. The CDR3 is 14 residues long. Germline CDR1 MDHEN, CDR2 SYDVKM. CDR3 bases: TGTGCCAGCAGTCGGACAGGGAGGAATTCACCCCTCCACTTT. Amino acid sequence: CASSRTGRNSPLHF.

The rearrangement uses TRBV7-2 and TRBJ2-7; 11 nucleotides line up with TRBD2. V shed 5 bases, J shed 5 bases, and the junction held 8 bases outside the gene matches. This CDR3 region has 15 residues. CDR1 is SGHTA, CDR2 FQGNSA, per germline. The CDR3 protein is CASSLLSGGAHEQYF. The CDR3 coding sequence is TGTGCCAGCAGCCTGCTTAGCGGGGGGGCCCACGAGCAGTACTTC.

V gene TRBV2 combines with J gene TRBJ1-6; tentatively, D is TRBD1 (5 bases). Trimming left V 7 bases short and J 10 bases short, with 14 bases between. The CDR3 is 13 amino acids. Germline V gene data show CDR1 as SNHLY and CDR2 as FYNNEI. Here the CDR3 reads CASTGGEYSPLHF. The CDR3 DNA is TGTGCCAGCACGGGGGGGGAGTACTCACCCCTCCACTTT.

The chain couples TRBV18 to TRBJ2-3; weak D call: TRBD2 (6 bases). V was pared by 1 base and J by 1 base, with 12 bases between. Germline-derived CDR1 and CDR2 are KGHSH and LQKENI. This CDR3 has 16 amino acids. The CDR3: CASSPRGGGGTDTQYF. Written as DNA, the CDR3 is TGTGCCAGCTCACCACGGGGAGGAGGGGGCACAGATACGCAGTATTTT.

This chain joins TRBV6-6 and TRBJ2-7; a possible D gene is TRBD2 (5 bases). Germline CDR1 is MNHNY and CDR2 is SVGAGI (reference sequence). The CDR3 totals 13 residues. V gave up 7 bases and J gave up 7 bases, with 17 bases separating them. The CDR3 is CASTRTWNGEQYF. Written as DNA, the CDR3 is TGTGCCAGCACTAGGACTTGGAACGGGGAGCAGTACTTC.

CDR3 DNA: TGTGCCAGCAGTGAGGGGGGGGCCAATCAGCCCCAGCATTTT. It is translated as CASSEGGANQPQHF. The chain employs TRBV2 and TRBJ1-5; the D gene is possibly TRBD1 (6 bases). V lost 3 bases to trimming and J lost 3 bases, with 9 bases between them. The CDR3 spans 14 residues. Germline CDR1 reads SNHLY; CDR2 reads FYNNEI.

V and J are TRBV28 and TRBJ1-1, with TRBD1 matching 8 bases. The CDR3 is 14 residues long. Germline V CDR1 and CDR2: MDHEN, SYDVKM. The ends lost 5 bases at V and 3 bases at J; junction bases unmatched: 5. The CDR3 DNA is TGTGCCAGCAGTACGGACAGGGTGGACACTGAAGCTTTCTTT. Translating gives CASSTDRVDTEAFF.

The rearrangement uses TRBV29-1 and TRBJ1-2; tentative D call: TRBD1 (5 bases). Between the trimmed V and J ends, which lost 4 bases and 4 bases, there was a span of 19 bases. Germline V gene lookup returns CDR1 SQVTM and CDR2 ANQGSEA. The CDR3 consists of 15 residues. Here the CDR3 DNA reads TGCAGCGTTGCAGGGCAGGGTAAGTTTACCTATGGCTACACCTTC. It codes for CSVAGQGKFTYGYTF.

V is TRBV11-2 and J is TRBJ2-7; 7 nucleotides match TRBD2. The V gene's germline CDR1 is SGHAT and CDR2 FQNNGV. The CDR3 runs 16 residues. The trim removed 5 bases at V and 5 bases at J, leaving 15 bases unmatched. The CDR3 spells CASSRQTSSDSNEQYF. CDR3 bases: TGTGCCAGCAGCCGGCAGACTAGCTCAGATTCCAACGAGCAGTACTTC.

The V gene is TRBV12-3 or TRBV12-4, the J gene TRBJ2-1; the D gene is possibly TRBD2 (5 bases). CDR3 length: 12 residues. Trimming took 5 bases from V and 8 from J, leaving 10 bases between them. CDR3 DNA: TGTGCCAGCAGTCACTATAGCGATGAGCAGTTCTTC. It codes for CASSHYSDEQFF.

In this sample, this clone turned up a few times. This chain uses TRBV11-2 with TRBJ1-5; TRBD1 matches 7 bases. The trim removed 4 bases at V and 6 bases at J, leaving 9 bases unmatched. The CDR3 sequence is 15 residues long. Germline loops: CDR1 SGHAT, CDR2 FQNNGV. CDR3 region: CASSSTGSGSQPQHF. Here the CDR3 DNA reads TGTGCCAGCAGCTCGACAGGGAGCGGAAGTCAGCCCCAGCATTTT. The whole variable domain, remainder taken from reference TRBV11-2 and TRBJ1-5, is EAGVAQSPRYKIIEKRQSVAFWCNPISGHATLYWYQQILGQGPKLLIQFQNNGVVDDSQLPKDRFSAERLKGVDSTLKIQPAKLEDSAVYLCASSSTGSGSQPQHFGDGTRLSIL.

V gene TRBV2 combines with J gene TRBJ1-5, with a tentative D call TRBD1 (5 bases). CDR1 and CDR2 (germline): SNHLY, FYNNEI. This CDR3 spans 13 amino acids. V was shortened by 8 bases and J by 4 bases, with 12 bases between the two germline ends. In DNA form, the CDR3 reads TGTGCCAGCGACGGGGGGGGAAATCAGCCCCAGCATTTT. Encoded protein: CASDGGGNQPQHF. Looking up the rest from reference TRBV2 and TRBJ1-5 gives the full variable domain: EPEVTQTPSHQVTQMGQEVILRCVPISNHLYFYWYRQILGQKVEFLVSFYNNEISEKSEIFDDQFSVERPDGSNFTLKIRSTKLEDSAMYFCASDGGGNQPQHFGDGTRLSIL.

This clone was seen a few times. The chain joins TRBV30 to TRBJ2-7; no clear D gene. The germline V and J ends were trimmed by 0 bases and 0 bases, with 3 bases remaining between them. CDR3 length equals 12 residues. In germline, CDR1 is GTSNPN, CDR2 SVGIG (reference sequence). The CDR3 loop reads CAWSVLSYEQYF. The CDR3 DNA follows: TGTGCCTGGAGTGTACTCTCCTACGAGCAGTACTTC.

V and J are TRBV11-3 and TRBJ1-1; D gene ambiguous. This CDR3 comprises 13 residues. V dropped 0 bases and J dropped 11 bases, with 13 bases sitting between them. Germline V gives CDR1 SGHNT, CDR2 YENEEA. CDR3 loop: CASSLDGSVSAFF. CDR3 DNA sequence: TGTGCCAGCAGCTTAGACGGTTCGGTTTCGGCTTTCTTT.

The chain combines TRBV7-2 with TRBJ2-2; D remains ambiguous. This CDR3 region has 15 residues. Trimming shortened V by 1 base and J by 4 bases, and 10 bases separated the two germline ends. Germline assignment: CDR1 SGHTA and CDR2 FQGNSA. The CDR3 is CASSLGSRSTGELFF. DNA for the CDR3: TGTGCCAGCAGCTTAGGTTCCAGGTCCACCGGGGAGCTGTTTTTT.

V and J are TRBV20-1 and TRBJ2-1; 8 positions agree with TRBD1. This CDR3 contains 15 residues. Germline CDR1 and CDR2: DFQATT and SNEGSKA (reference sequence). V lost 3 bases, J lost 4 bases, and 8 bases stayed unmatched. In DNA, the CDR3 is TGCAGTGCTAGTTGGAGCCGGGACAGGTACAATGAGCAGTTCTTC. Translating it yields CSASWSRDRYNEQFF.

The chain is built from TRBV14 and TRBJ2-5, with D perhaps TRBD2 (6 bases). V was trimmed by 3 bases and J by 6 bases, leaving 17 bases between them. The CDR3 length is 15 residues. CDR1 is SGHDN, CDR2 FVKESK, per germline. The CDR3 region is CASSHLSRGGKTQYF. Written as DNA, the CDR3 is TGTGCCAGCAGCCACCTTTCCCGGGGCGGGAAGACCCAGTACTTC.

The rearrangement uses TRBV2 and TRBJ1-5, with a tentative D call TRBD1 (6 bases). The CDR3 loop spans 14 amino acids. Looked up from germline, CDR1 is SNHLY and CDR2 is FYNNEI. Trimming cost V 5 bases and J 6 bases, with 14 bases left between them. As DNA, the CDR3 is TGTGCCAGCAGTCGCAGGACAGAGTTTCAGCCCCAGCATTTT. This translates into CASSRRTEFQPQHF.

This chain links TRBV25-1 with TRBJ2-3, with 8 bases lining up with TRBD1. The CDR3 covers 14 residues. Germline CDR1 MGHDK, CDR2 SYGVNS. V was clipped by 6 bases and J by 3 bases; unmatched bases: 5. In DNA, the CDR3 is TGTGCCAGCAGCGGGACAGGAAGGACAGATACGCAGTATTTT. This sequence encodes CASSGTGRTDTQYF.

The chain is built from TRBV11-1 and TRBJ2-5; D might be TRBD2 (6 bases). Germline assignment: CDR1 SGHAT and CDR2 FQDESV (reference sequence). The CDR3 sequence is 14 residues long. Trimming took 6 bases from V and 2 from J, leaving 13 bases between them. The CDR3, as DNA: TGTGCCAGCAGTCCCGTTGGAGGGCAAGAGACCCAGTACTTC. It codes for CASSPVGGQETQYF.

V usage is TRBV5-8 and J usage is TRBJ1-1; 8 nucleotides match TRBD1. This CDR3 region has 17 residues. V lost 1 base to trimming and J lost 2 bases; unmatched junction nucleotides: 10. The V gene's germline CDR1 is SGHTS and CDR2 YDEGEE. CDR3 loop: CASSLFGAGGANTEAFF. The CDR3 coding sequence is TGTGCCAGCAGCTTGTTCGGGGCAGGGGGCGCAAACACTGAAGCTTTCTTT.

The chain combines TRBV7-9 with TRBJ2-5, with D possibly being TRBD1 (6 bases). The germline V gene has CDR1 SEHNR and CDR2 FQNEAQ (reference sequence). The CDR3 contains 16 residues. Deletions cut 4 bases from V and 4 bases from J, with 19 bases between. CDR3: CASSSPVYQGGETQYF. The CDR3, as DNA: TGTGCCAGCAGCTCCCCGGTCTACCAAGGGGGAGAGACCCAGTACTTC. The complete variable domain, with remaining parts taken from reference TRBV7-9 and TRBJ2-5, reads DTGVSQNPRHKITKRGQNVTFRCDPISEHNRLYWYRQTLGQGPEFLTYFQNEAQLEKSRLLSDRFSAERPKGSFSTLEIQRTEQGDSAMYLCASSSPVYQGGETQYFGPGTRLLVL.

The chain joins TRBV19 to TRBJ2-3; 8 nucleotides agree with TRBD1. Trimming removed 1 base from V and 0 bases from J; junction bases left unmatched: 3. The CDR3 consists of 16 residues. Germline CDR1 and CDR2: LNHDA and SQIVND (reference sequence). CDR3 coding DNA: TGTGCCAGTAGTATAGGGACAGGGTCTAGCACAGATACGCAGTATTTT. It encodes CASSIGTGSSTDTQYF.

The gene calls are TRBV6-6 and TRBJ2-5; D is ambiguous. The CDR3 has 16 amino acids. Trimming cost V 8 bases and J 4 bases, with 23 bases left between them. CDR1 is MNHNY, CDR2 SVGAGI, per germline (reference sequence). The CDR3 protein is CASAHVGLDPRETQYF. The CDR3 bases are TGTGCCAGCGCACACGTCGGTCTAGACCCGAGAGAGACCCAGTACTTC.

V usage is TRBV6-2 or TRBV6-3 and J usage is TRBJ1-5, with D maybe TRBD1 (5 bases). The CDR3 runs 15 residues. With 1 base removed from V and 5 bases from J, the gap between germline ends came to 12 bases. Germline CDR1 MNHEY, CDR2 SVGEGT. CDR3 protein: CASSYFSTVDQPQHF. DNA of the CDR3: TGTGCCAGCAGTTACTTCTCGACAGTGGATCAGCCCCAGCATTTT.